One and the same sample provided the 32 T cell receptor beta chains below, sequenced in a study of CD8+ T cells in alopecia areata. Indicated treatment: oral pan-JAK inhibitor, 5-10 mg twice daily. Following RNA extraction, reverse transcription yielded cDNA that acted as the sequencing template. TCRdb's copy holds only in-frame clones and misses some; the assay was immunoSEQ multiplex PCR. Among fewer than 250,000 clones, roughly 40% were seen once, and the ten largest hold over 2%. Source: CD4+ T cells sorted from blood, taken at approximately week 36, from a patient treated with tofacitinib. The receptors derive from a human donor with alopecia areata.

Regarding this clone: Germline is not matched at one junction end, which may reflect a read error. The chain links TRBV2 to TRBJ2-4; the D gene is possibly TRBD1 (6 bases). The germline V gene has CDR1 SNHLY and CDR2 FYNNEI. CDR3 length: 15 amino acids. The CDR3 here is CASSEDQGFKNIQYF. CDR3 in DNA: TGTGCCAGCAGCGAAGACCAGGGGTTCAAAAACATTCAGTACTTC. The whole variable domain, filled in from reference TRBV2 and TRBJ2-4, reads EPEVTQTPSHQVTQMGQEVILRCVPISNHLYFYWYRQILGQKVEFLVSFYNNEISEKSEIFDDQFSVERPDGSNFTLKIRSTKLEDSAMYFCASSEDQGFKNIQYFGAGTRLSVL.

This clone has only a few counts. The chain couples TRBV7-2 to TRBJ2-3, with unresolved D. The V gene lost 5 bases and the J gene lost 3 bases, with 6 bases spanning the gap. CDR3 length equals 12 residues. Per germline, CDR1 SGHTA and CDR2 FQGNSA. The CDR3 loop is CASSRITDTQYF. CDR3 sequence (DNA): TGTGCCAGCAGCCGCATTACAGATACGCAGTATTTT.

By share, this clone counts as medium-sized. The V gene is TRBV28, the J gene TRBJ1-5; D not resolved. The CDR3 has 17 amino acids. The germline V and J ends were trimmed by 2 bases and 1 base, with 15 bases remaining between them. Germline V gene sequence: CDR1 MDHEN, CDR2 SYDVKM. The CDR3 region is CASSLPNRVRSNQPQHF. The CDR3 region has the DNA TGTGCCAGCAGTTTACCAAATCGAGTAAGGAGCAATCAGCCCCAGCATTTT.

CDR3 nucleotides: TGTGCCAGCAGCACTCGGACAGGTTCGAGCTCCTACAATGAGCAGTTCTTC. It yields the protein CASSTRTGSSSYNEQFF. V and J are TRBV4-2 and TRBJ2-1; 7 nucleotides line up with TRBD1. Trimming removed 5 bases from V and 0 bases from J; junction bases left unmatched: 10. CDR3 size: 17 residues. The germline V gene has CDR1 LGHNA and CDR2 YNFKEQ.

This clone was detected only a few times. V and J are TRBV29-1 and TRBJ2-5, with D possibly TRBD2 on 7 matching bases. The CDR3 extends over 12 amino acids. Germline lookup yields CDR1 SQVTM and CDR2 ANQGSEA. The CDR3 sequence is CGGGREEETQYF. Written as DNA, the CDR3 is TGCGGGGGGGGCAGGGAGGAGGAGACCCAGTACTTC.

The chain recombines TRBV6-4 with TRBJ2-2, with D maybe TRBD2 (5 bases). This CDR3 has 13 amino acids. Trimming shortened V by 7 bases and J by 6 bases, and 12 bases separated the two germline ends. The germline V gene encodes CDR1 MRHNA and CDR2 SNTAGT. The CDR3 reads CASTEDGAGELFF. The CDR3 DNA sequence: TGTGCCAGCACCGAGGACGGGGCCGGGGAGCTGTTTTTT.

This clone was detected a few times. The rearrangement links TRBV29-1 to TRBJ2-1; 13 positions agree with TRBD2. CDR3 length: 15 amino acids. Germline V gene data show CDR1 as SQVTM and CDR2 as ANQGSEA. Losses at the gene ends were 6 bases for V and 9 bases for J; bases not matched to a gene: 11. The CDR3 sequence is CSVAGLAGVLREQFF. The CDR3 DNA sequence: TGCAGCGTCGCTGGACTAGCGGGAGTGTTGCGTGAGCAGTTCTTC.

The chain uses TRBV7-8 and TRBJ2-6; 11 nucleotides agree with TRBD1. Germline V CDR1 and CDR2: SGHVS, FQNEAQ. The CDR3 runs to 18 residues. V was pared by 3 bases and J by 1 base, with 5 bases of the junction left unmatched. The CDR3 DNA follows: TGTGCCAGCAGCTTGCGGGACAGGGGGGAGTCTGGGGCCAACGTCCTGACTTTC. It is translated as CASSLRDRGESGANVLTF.

This clone was detected only a few times. Within the sample, other DNA sequences also encode this same CDR3. The chain carries TRBV7-3 and TRBJ2-2, with no clear D. The CDR3 totals 14 residues. Trimming pared 2 bases from V and 1 base from J, leaving 5 bases between. From germline, CDR1 is SGHTA and CDR2 FQGTGA. CDR3 protein: CASSLYLNTGELFF. In DNA form, the CDR3 reads TGTGCCAGCAGCTTATACCTGAACACCGGGGAGCTGTTTTTT. The complete variable domain, with remaining parts taken from reference TRBV7-3 and TRBJ2-2, reads GAGVSQTPSNKVTEKGKYVELRCDPISGHTALYWYRQSLGQGPEFLIYFQGTGAADDSGLPNDRFFAVRPEGSVSTLKIQRTERGDSAVYLCASSLYLNTGELFFGEGSRLTVL.

The genes are TRBV30 and TRBJ2-3, with a weak D call TRBD2 (7 bases). This CDR3 comprises 20 residues. CDR1 and CDR2 (germline): GTSNPN, SVGIG (reference sequence). V lost 0 bases, J lost 6 bases, and 31 bases lay in between. In nucleotides, the CDR3 is TGTGCCTGGAGTGTACACCCCCCCGGTCTCCACCAACGGGGGGCGGATACGCAGTATTTT. Translation: CAWSVHPPGLHQRGADTQYF.

CDR3 amino acids: CSVAGRGYEQYF. The CDR3 coding sequence is TGCAGCGTTGCCGGGAGAGGCTACGAGCAGTACTTC. This chain joins TRBV29-1 and TRBJ2-7; tentative D call: TRBD2 (6 bases). The CDR3 contains 12 residues. Per germline, CDR1 SQVTM and CDR2 ANQGSEA. Trimming took off 4 bases at V and 3 bases at J, with 10 bases between the two ends.

This sequence joins TRBV29-1 and TRBJ2-3; D remains ambiguous. The CDR3 is 11 amino acids. Between the trimmed V and J ends, which lost 4 bases and 2 bases, there was a span of 4 bases. The germline V gene encodes CDR1 SQVTM and CDR2 ANQGSEA. CDR3 in amino acids: CSVVVTDTQYF. CDR3 in DNA: TGCAGCGTTGTTGTCACAGATACGCAGTATTTT.

With regard to this clone: The same CDR3 is also encoded by other DNA sequences in this sample. The V gene is TRBV6-5, the J gene TRBJ1-2, with D possibly matching TRBD1 (6 bases). Germline-derived CDR1 and CDR2 are MNHEY and SVGAGI. V gave up 6 bases and J gave up 2 bases, with 16 bases separating them. The CDR3 has 15 amino acids. The CDR3 region has the DNA TGTGCCAGCAGCCTTTCCCCCAGGGGAAACTATGGCTACACCTTC. Amino acid sequence: CASSLSPRGNYGYTF.

This clone was seen only a few times. This chain links TRBV6-5 with TRBJ1-5, with D unresolved. Trimming shortened V by 5 bases and J by 4 bases, and 9 bases separated the two germline ends. Per the germline V gene, CDR1 is MNHEY and CDR2 is SVGAGI. The CDR3 is made up of 13 amino acids. CDR3 bases: TGTGCCAGCAGTGCAGAAGAGAATCAGCCCCAGCATTTT. Translation gives CASSAEENQPQHF.

J is TRBJ2-1 and V is TRBV4-1, with 10 bases identical to TRBD2. V trimming: 0 bases; J trimming: 12 bases; junction bases outside the gene matches: 11. The CDR3 length is 16 residues. From germline, CDR1 is MGHRA and CDR2 YSYEKL. The DNA for the CDR3 is TGCGCCAGCAGCCAAGAGGTCCCTCCTAGCGGGAGTGTGCAGTTCTTC. Its translation: CASSQEVPPSGSVQFF.

This clone was seen ten or more times. This chain connects TRBV30 to TRBJ2-2; tentatively, D is TRBD2 (6 bases). Germline CDR1 reads GTSNPN; CDR2 reads SVGIG (reference sequence). Trimming removed 1 base from V and 7 bases from J, with 16 bases in between. There are 15 residues in the CDR3. The CDR3 reads CAWSGGLGRSGELFF. The CDR3 DNA reads TGTGCCTGGAGTGGGGGACTCGGCAGGAGCGGGGAGCTGTTTTTT.

The J gene is TRBJ1-2, the V gene TRBV9; D unclear. The V gene's germline CDR1 is SGDLS and CDR2 YYNGEE. The CDR3 length is 13 residues. V shed 2 bases and J shed 4 bases, with 9 bases lying between them. The CDR3 DNA sequence: TGTGCCAGCAGCGTTAAAACGGGCTATGGCTACACCTTC. Residues: CASSVKTGYGYTF.

This clone was seen more than once but under ten times. The chain carries TRBV29-1 and TRBJ2-5; 7 bases match TRBD1. This CDR3 spans 11 amino acids. CDR1 is SQVTM and CDR2 is ANQGSEA in the germline V gene. V gave up 7 bases and J gave up 1 base; unmatched junction bases: 0. The CDR3 spells CSGDSQETQYF. The CDR3 DNA reads as TGCAGCGGGGACAGCCAAGAGACCCAGTACTTC.

This clone came up a few times. The same CDR3 can be traced to other DNA sequences in this sample. The V gene is TRBV18, the J gene TRBJ2-7; D gene uncertain. This CDR3 is 14 amino acids long. The germline V and J ends were trimmed by 2 bases and 0 bases, with 8 bases remaining between them. Germline CDR1 KGHSH, CDR2 LQKENI. CDR3 in amino acids: CASSPGLSSYEQYF. The CDR3 bases are TGTGCCAGCTCACCAGGGCTAAGCTCCTACGAGCAGTACTTC.

V is TRBV9 and J is TRBJ2-1; TRBD2 agrees at 11 bases. After removal of 4 bases from V and 7 bases from J, the junction contained 4 bases not matched to a gene. Germline CDR1 is SGDLS and CDR2 is YYNGEE. This CDR3 comprises 14 residues. CDR3 loop: CASSPSGRRNEQFF. The DNA of the CDR3 is TGTGCCAGCAGCCCTAGCGGGAGGAGAAATGAGCAGTTCTTC.

The chain links TRBV4-2 to TRBJ1-2, with unresolved D. Germline lookup yields CDR1 LGHNA and CDR2 YNFKEQ. V lost 3 bases, J lost 7 bases, and 6 bases lay in between. The CDR3 is made up of 11 amino acids. The CDR3 nucleotides are TGTGCCAGCAGCCAGACCTCTGGCTACACCTTC. Encoded protein: CASSQTSGYTF.

The J gene is TRBJ2-3, the V gene TRBV7-9, with a possible D match to TRBD2 (6 bases). Per germline, CDR1 SEHNR and CDR2 FQNEAQ (reference sequence). V was cut by 9 bases and J by 3 bases, with 13 bases left in between. This CDR3 has 13 residues. CDR3 residues: CASGGTYTDTQYF. As DNA, the CDR3 is TGTGCCAGTGGGGGGACCTATACAGATACGCAGTATTTT.

The genes are TRBV9 and TRBJ2-7; possible D gene TRBD1, 6 bases. CDR3 length: 14 residues. The V gene lost 0 bases and the J gene lost 4 bases, with 11 bases spanning the gap. CDR1 is SGDLS, CDR2 YYNGEE, per germline. The CDR3 bases are TGTGCCAGCAGCGTAGCGGGGACAAGTTACGAGCAGTACTTC. Residues: CASSVAGTSYEQYF.

This clone was observed a handful of times. The rearrangement joins TRBV2 to TRBJ1-5; D is uncertain. Germline V gene sequence: CDR1 SNHLY, CDR2 FYNNEI. The CDR3 loop spans 12 amino acids. The V gene lost 6 bases and the J gene lost 0 bases, with 3 bases spanning the gap. Here the CDR3 reads CASRPSNQPQHF. CDR3 DNA: TGTGCCAGCAGACCTAGCAATCAGCCCCAGCATTTT.

This clone was seen more than once but under ten times. The chain is built from TRBV5-8 and TRBJ1-1; tentatively, D is TRBD1 (5 bases). The CDR3 length is 14 residues. Germline loops: CDR1 SGHTS, CDR2 YDEGEE. Trimming left V 3 bases short and J 1 base short, with 10 bases between. DNA for the CDR3: TGTGCCAGCAGCTGGGGCCGGGGGAACACTGAAGCTTTCTTT. Translation gives CASSWGRGNTEAFF.

The chain employs TRBV2 and TRBJ2-1; 11 bases map to TRBD2. CDR1 is SNHLY and CDR2 is FYNNEI in the germline V gene. Trimming cost V 5 bases and J 4 bases; bases outside gene matches: 4. The CDR3 is 15 residues long. The CDR3 sequence: CASSTSGGRYNEQFF. In DNA form, the CDR3 reads TGTGCCAGCAGTACTAGCGGGGGCCGTTACAATGAGCAGTTCTTC.

Judged by abundance, this clone is medium-sized. The genes are TRBV30 and TRBJ1-1; D is unclear. V was trimmed by 2 bases and J by 0 bases, leaving 7 bases between them. The CDR3 length is 13 residues. The V gene's germline CDR1 is GTSNPN and CDR2 SVGIG (reference sequence). The CDR3: CAWSSLMNTEAFF. The CDR3, as DNA: TGTGCCTGGAGTTCTTTAATGAACACTGAAGCTTTCTTT. Using reference TRBV30 and TRBJ1-1 for the parts outside the CDR3, the full variable domain is SQTIHQWPATLVQPVGSPLSLECTVEGTSNPNLYWYRQAAGRGLQLLFYSVGIGQISSEVPQNLSASRPQDRQFILSSKKLLLSDSGFYLCAWSSLMNTEAFFGQGTRLTVV.

The chain has TRBV25-1 and TRBJ2-5; possibly TRBD1 for D (7 bases). Trimming removed 3 bases from V and 5 bases from J, with 16 bases in between. The germline gives CDR1 MGHDK, CDR2 SYGVNS. The CDR3 consists of 15 residues. Here the CDR3 DNA reads TGTGCCAGCAGTGATGGAGGGGGCGCCCTGGAGACCCAGTACTTC. Its protein product is CASSDGGGALETQYF.

This chain joins TRBV15 and TRBJ2-1; D gene unclear. Germline CDR1 reads LNHNV; CDR2 reads YYDKDF (reference sequence). This CDR3 region has 13 residues. V was trimmed by 8 bases and J by 0 bases, leaving 8 bases between them. The CDR3 region has the DNA TGTGCCACCCGCGAGAGCTCCTACAATGAGCAGTTCTTC. This sequence encodes CATRESSYNEQFF.

The DNA of the CDR3 is TGCGCCAGCAGCTTGGTGAGTACAGACGAGCAGTACTTC. It is translated as CASSLVSTDEQYF. The J gene is TRBJ2-7, the V gene TRBV5-1, with no clear D. The CDR3 is made up of 13 amino acids. Trimming removed 0 bases at V and 5 bases at J, with 9 bases between. Germline V CDR1 and CDR2: SGHRS, YFSETQ. Based on the CDR3 plus reference TRBV5-1 and TRBJ2-7, the full variable domain is KAGVTQTPRYLIKTRGQQVTLSCSPISGHRSVSWYQQTPGQGLQFLFEYFSETQRNKGNFPGRFSGRQFSNSRSEMNVSTLELGDSALYLCASSLVSTDEQYFGPGTRLTVT.

Only a few counts were recorded for this clone. The chain recombines TRBV2 with TRBJ2-3; the match to TRBD1 covers 7 bases. V shed 9 bases and J 0 bases; nucleotides not matched to a gene: 0. Looked up from germline, CDR1 is SNHLY and CDR2 is FYNNEI. This CDR3 comprises 12 residues. In DNA, the CDR3 is TGTGCCAGGGGACAGAGCACAGATACGCAGTATTTT. It yields the protein CARGQSTDTQYF. Full variable domain (missing parts from reference TRBV2 and TRBJ2-3): EPEVTQTPSHQVTQMGQEVILRCVPISNHLYFYWYRQILGQKVEFLVSFYNNEISEKSEIFDDQFSVERPDGSNFTLKIRSTKLEDSAMYFCARGQSTDTQYFGPGTRLTVL.

The chain combines TRBV27 with TRBJ2-7, with 9 bases fitting TRBD2. V shed 6 bases and J 3 bases; nucleotides not matched to a gene: 9. This CDR3 spans 15 amino acids. Germline V lookup: CDR1 MNHEY, CDR2 SMNVEV (reference sequence). The CDR3, as DNA: TGTGCCAGCAGCTCAATAGCGGGAGCCATCTACGAGCAGTACTTC. It yields the protein CASSSIAGAIYEQYF.